What follows describes a single T cell receptor (beta chain). The data were obtained in a study of blood T cell repertoires in COVID-19. Study-wide context: The United States, Italy and Spain supplied acute and convalescent COVID-19 samples. From T cells, B-cell-depleted T cells, or PBMCs came the material, which was cDNA or gDNA.

Only in-frame clones appear in the TCRdb table, and some are missing; sequencing was by immunoSEQ multiplex PCR. The sample lists some 89,000 clones; roughly nine tenths were seen once. Germline V CDR1 and CDR2: SGHAT, FQNNGV. With 2 bases clipped from V and 7 bases from J, the junction kept 6 bases outside the gene matches. There are 14 residues in the CDR3. The chain uses TRBV11-2 and TRBJ2-7; 9 bases are shared with TRBD2. The specimen was peripheral blood. This TCR was recovered from a man in his forties or fifties with acute or convalescent COVID-19. The CDR3 loop reads CASSLSGGTLEQYF. In DNA form, the CDR3 reads TGTGCCAGCAGCTTAAGCGGGGGGACTTTGGAGCAGTACTTC.